This TCR beta chain originates from a study of cytomegalovirus exposure and HLA in healthy donors. The CDR3 has 14 amino acids. Germline V CDR1 and CDR2: SQVTM, ANQGSEA. Deletions cut 7 bases from V and 2 bases from J, with 14 bases between. This clone appeared a single time. Primers included in the PCR were 60 Vbeta and 13 Jbeta primers. The table came from immunoSEQ multiplex PCR; TCRdb's copy has only in-frame clones and leaves some out. This table holds about 240,000 clones, over 70% found once. This receptor was taken from a woman aged 55-75 years in good health and CMV-seropositive. Sequencing used PBMCs. The V call is TRBV29-1, the J call TRBJ1-4; TRBD1 is a possible D gene (5 bases). The CDR3 here is CSAQGQTTNEKLFF. The CDR3 DNA reads as TGCAGCGCGCAGGGTCAGACGACTAATGAAAAACTGTTTTTT.